The rows below give T cell receptor beta chains drawn from one sample of a study of cytomegalovirus exposure and HLA in healthy donors. Here immunoSEQ multiplex PCR was the method, and the copy in TCRdb shows in-frame clones only, minus some. The sample consists of about 140,000 clones, more than 70% of them appearing once. Sequences were obtained from PBMCs. These receptors were obtained from a woman aged 45-65 years in good health and CMV-seronegative. Both conserved end residues are part of each CDR3. A D gene is named only where the DNA matches it firmly.

j_call: NA; v_call: TRBV19; d_call: NA; cdr3_aa: CASSIGGAHYEQYF
j_call: TRBJ1-5; v_call: TRBV7-2; d_call: NA; cdr3_aa: CASSTDSNQPQHF
j_call: TRBJ1-5; v_call: TRBV5-8; d_call: NA; cdr3_aa: CASSLGFGLQSNQPQHF
j_call: TRBJ1-2; v_call: TRBV28; d_call: TRBD1; cdr3_aa: CASSEGQTYGYTF
j_call: TRBJ1-1; v_call: TRBV7-9; d_call: NA; cdr3_aa: CASSPSRGGAFF
j_call: TRBJ2-7; v_call: TRBV18; d_call: NA; cdr3_aa: CASSPETSSYEQYF
j_call: TRBJ2-1; v_call: TRBV14; d_call: TRBD2; cdr3_aa: CASSQASGGWYEQFF
j_call: TRBJ2-7; v_call: TRBV7-8; d_call: TRBD1; cdr3_aa: CASSRTGNSYEQYF
j_call: TRBJ2-3; v_call: TRBV9; d_call: TRBD2; cdr3_aa: CASSGGGRWDTQYF
j_call: TRBJ2-7; v_call: TRBV11-3; d_call: TRBD1; cdr3_aa: CASSLRTGRSYEQYF
j_call: TRBJ2-3; v_call: TRBV6-5; d_call: TRBD1; cdr3_aa: CASSYSGQGVAQYF
j_call: TRBJ2-5; v_call: TRBV28; d_call: NA; cdr3_aa: CASRVGEETQYF
j_call: TRBJ2-1; v_call: TRBV9; d_call: TRBD2; cdr3_aa: CASSVEKRGGSVDEQFF
j_call: TRBJ1-1; v_call: TRBV10-1; d_call: NA; cdr3_aa: CASSPRTGNTEAFF
j_call: TRBJ2-3; v_call: TRBV7-6; d_call: NA; cdr3_aa: CASSLAGQRVGTDTQYF
j_call: TRBJ1-1; v_call: TRBV19; d_call: NA; cdr3_aa: CASSIDQGAEAFF
j_call: TRBJ2-1; v_call: TRBV5-6; d_call: NA; cdr3_aa: CASSLTDNEQFF
j_call: TRBJ1-4; v_call: TRBV4-1; d_call: NA; cdr3_aa: CASSPSVGGPEDEKLFF
j_call: TRBJ2-6; v_call: TRBV19; d_call: NA; cdr3_aa: CAGSQGLSVLTF
j_call: TRBJ1-1; v_call: TRBV14; d_call: TRBD1; cdr3_aa: CASSQEDRWNTEAFF
j_call: TRBJ1-5; v_call: TRBV2; d_call: NA; cdr3_aa: CASSTGNQPQHF
j_call: TRBJ2-3; v_call: TRBV10-3; d_call: TRBD2; cdr3_aa: CATRLAGEHTDTQYF
j_call: TRBJ2-7; v_call: TRBV4-3; d_call: NA; cdr3_aa: CASSPEFMGAGEQYF
j_call: TRBJ2-1; v_call: TRBV7-9; d_call: TRBD2; cdr3_aa: CASSAITSGRNNEQFF
j_call: TRBJ2-7; v_call: TRBV11-1; d_call: TRBD2; cdr3_aa: CASSLGGTSTYEQYF
j_call: TRBJ2-2; v_call: TRBV7-9; d_call: NA; cdr3_aa: CASSLRTNTGELFF
j_call: TRBJ2-1; v_call: TRBV19; d_call: NA; cdr3_aa: CASSIYRDEQFF
j_call: TRBJ1-5; v_call: TRBV6-1; d_call: TRBD1; cdr3_aa: CASSESGQAKPQHF
j_call: TRBJ2-1; v_call: TRBV10-3; d_call: TRBD2; cdr3_aa: CAISPRLAGGSDEQFF
j_call: TRBJ1-2; v_call: TRBV10-3; d_call: TRBD1; cdr3_aa: CAISTGTGEYGYTF
j_call: TRBJ1-1; v_call: TRBV30; d_call: NA; cdr3_aa: CAWIRAQGRTEAFF
j_call: TRBJ1-6; v_call: TRBV7-2; d_call: TRBD1; cdr3_aa: CASSRTGDPRPLHF
j_call: TRBJ2-5; v_call: TRBV14; d_call: TRBD2; cdr3_aa: CASSPLAGGGETQYF
j_call: TRBJ2-5; v_call: TRBV27; d_call: TRBD1; cdr3_aa: CASSPGGRVGETQYF
j_call: TRBJ1-1; v_call: TRBV10-3; d_call: NA; cdr3_aa: CAIRKQGNTEAFF
j_call: TRBJ2-2; v_call: TRBV5-1; d_call: NA; cdr3_aa: CASSLVDSTGELFF
j_call: TRBJ1-1; v_call: TRBV28; d_call: TRBD1; cdr3_aa: CASSSTGSRGMNTEAFF
j_call: TRBJ2-7; v_call: TRBV4-3; d_call: NA; cdr3_aa: CASGLGGRYSEQYF
j_call: TRBJ2-7; v_call: TRBV11-3; d_call: TRBD1; cdr3_aa: CASSWGTGTPYEQYF
j_call: TRBJ2-3; v_call: TRBV7-2; d_call: TRBD1; cdr3_aa: CASSFDGQGGTDTQYF
j_call: TRBJ1-3; v_call: TRBV10-3; d_call: NA; cdr3_aa: CAIVPGLSSGNTIYF
j_call: TRBJ1-4; v_call: TRBV7-8; d_call: TRBD1; cdr3_aa: CASSRTGRDEKLFF
j_call: TRBJ2-7; v_call: TRBV28; d_call: TRBD2; cdr3_aa: CASRGGLPRNEQYF
j_call: TRBJ2-3; v_call: TRBV19; d_call: NA; cdr3_aa: CASRGGASDTQYF
j_call: TRBJ1-2; v_call: TRBV4-1; d_call: TRBD1; cdr3_aa: CASSRMGQDYGYTF
j_call: TRBJ2-7; v_call: TRBV19; d_call: NA; cdr3_aa: CASSLAIIAVSEQYF
j_call: TRBJ2-7; v_call: TRBV6-5; d_call: TRBD2; cdr3_aa: CASSYGGVEQYF
j_call: TRBJ1-1; v_call: TRBV19; d_call: TRBD1; cdr3_aa: CASRDRGAMNTEAFF
j_call: TRBJ2-5; v_call: TRBV7-2; d_call: NA; cdr3_aa: CASSSETGQETQYF
j_call: TRBJ1-1; v_call: TRBV4-1; d_call: NA; cdr3_aa: CASSQAGSATEAFF
j_call: TRBJ1-1; v_call: TRBV5-1; d_call: NA; cdr3_aa: CASSLGQGGMNTEAFF
j_call: TRBJ1-3; v_call: TRBV6-5; d_call: NA; cdr3_aa: CASSLSRGNTIYF
j_call: TRBJ2-3; v_call: TRBV18; d_call: NA; cdr3_aa: CASSELTDTQYF